These 5 T cell receptor beta chains were all obtained from the same sample, sequenced in a study of metastatic and nonmetastatic thyroid tumors. No treatment had been given to any patient before thyroid surgery. TCRdb re-analyzed the PCR reads through MiXCR. The sample has some 42,000 clones, about 26% seen once. Sequencing was done on a sample of blood. These receptor sequences come from a male donor with papillary thyroid cancer or a benign thyroid nodule (not recorded which). Some clones in this sample may be carry-over from other donors' samples.

At least ten counts were recorded for this clone. The junction and the germline gene differ at one end; a read error may be behind it. V usage is TRBV7-7 and J usage is TRBJ1-1; no reliable D call. This CDR3 spans 16 amino acids. Germline CDR1 is SSHAT and CDR2 is FNYEAQ (reference sequence). The CDR3 sequence is CASSRPGGPTGTEAFF. DNA of the CDR3: TGTGCTAGCAGCCGCCCAGGCGGACCCACGGGCACTGAAGCTTTCTTT.

As regards this clone: Other DNA variants within this sample encode the same CDR3. The gene calls are TRBV6-5 and TRBJ2-7, with D hard to call. Trimming removed 1 base at V and 7 bases at J, with 5 bases between. CDR3 length: 11 residues. CDR1 is MNHEY, CDR2 SVGAGI, per germline. CDR3 loop: CASSYLGEQYF. CDR3 sequence (DNA): TGTGCCAGCAGTTACTTAGGGGAGCAGTACTTC.

The chain links TRBV20-1 to TRBJ2-1; D gene ambiguous. The CDR3 is 16 amino acids. Germline lookup yields CDR1 DFQATT and CDR2 SNEGSKA (reference sequence). V lost 5 bases and J lost 0, with 17 bases in between. CDR3 residues: CSAHSTLTSSYNEQFF. The CDR3 bases are TGCAGTGCTCATTCAACACTGACCAGCTCCTACAATGAGCAGTTCTTC.

This clone was seen only a few times. The chain couples TRBV4-1 to TRBJ2-2; 7 nucleotides agree with TRBD2. The ends lost 0 bases at V and 5 bases at J; junction bases unmatched: 6. Germline V lookup: CDR1 MGHRA, CDR2 YSYEKL. The CDR3 runs to 16 residues. The chain's CDR3 is CASSQDPQRETGELFF. The CDR3 DNA follows: TGCGCCAGCAGCCAAGATCCCCAGCGGGAAACCGGGGAGCTGTTTTTT.

The V and J genes are TRBV2 and TRBJ1-6; D is ambiguous. The germline V and J ends were trimmed by 7 bases and 6 bases, with 13 bases remaining between them. In germline, CDR1 is SNHLY, CDR2 FYNNEI. There are 14 residues in the CDR3. This CDR3 reads CASKQARTNSPLHF. Here the CDR3 DNA reads TGTGCCAGCAAGCAGGCTCGGACTAATTCACCCCTCCACTTT.